This TCR beta chain came from a study of glioma-infiltrating T cells. The CDR3 is made up of 13 amino acids. The V gene lost 0 bases and the J gene lost 3 bases, with 8 bases spanning the gap. Germline V gene sequence: CDR1 GTSNPN, CDR2 SVGIG (reference sequence). Amplification of TCR alpha and beta CDR3 regions from RNA used iRepertoire nested multiplex PCR. Input was about 95-400 ng of tissue mRNA or PBMC total RNA. MiXCR, applied by TCRdb to the multiplex PCR reads, yields one record per CDR3 protein. The repertoire holds some 180,000 distinct CDR3 sequences, approximately 30% seen once, with around 20% in the top ten.

The sample was glioma tissue, nonneoplastic brain tissue, or PBMCs (not recorded which). The chain carries TRBV30 and TRBJ1-2; D gene unclear. The sequence was obtained from a human donor with low-grade glioma or glioblastoma, undergoing nonglioma brain surgery, or in good health (not recorded which). The CDR3 region is CAWSVWVYYGYTF. CDR3 coding DNA: TGTGCCTGGAGTGTCTGGGTTTACTATGGCTACACCTTC.